The 11 T cell receptor beta chains reported below all come from one sample, sequenced in a study of shared clonotypes between healthy human individuals. Sequenced by immunoSEQ multiplex PCR; TCRdb stores in-frame clones only, minus some. The profile shows 1 million to 1.2 million clones, about 72% of them singletons. The specimen was memory CD4+ T cells from PBMCs. Subset noted: CD45RA-negative fraction. The receptors derive from a man aged 18 to 29 in good health. Some clones in this sample may be carry-over from other donors' samples.

The chain joins TRBV18 to TRBJ1-3; D gene unclear. Trimming removed 1 base from V and 0 bases from J, with 13 bases in between. CDR3 length equals 17 residues. Germline CDR1 KGHSH, CDR2 LQKENI. The CDR3 DNA is TGTGCCAGCTCACCACGCGACCCCACAAGCTCTGGAAACACCATATATTTT. Its translation: CASSPRDPTSSGNTIYF.

CDR3 region: CASSATPGTTEAFF. Here the CDR3 DNA reads TGTGCCAGCAGTGCCACACCCGGGACGACCGAAGCTTTCTTT. The chain links TRBV25-1 to TRBJ1-1; weak D call: TRBD1 (5 bases). V was pared by 4 bases and J by 8 bases, with 17 bases between. This CDR3 is 14 amino acids long. The germline V gene has CDR1 MGHDK and CDR2 SYGVNS.

The rearrangement joins TRBV7-2 to TRBJ1-1; tentatively, D is TRBD1 (5 bases). This CDR3 spans 17 amino acids. V was cut by 0 bases and J by 6 bases, with 20 bases left in between. Germline loops: CDR1 SGHTA, CDR2 FQGNSA. CDR3: CASSLAPRRGAPAEAFF. In DNA form, the CDR3 reads TGTGCCAGCAGCTTAGCCCCCCGGAGAGGGGCCCCGGCTGAAGCTTTCTTT.

This clone was picked up a small number of times. This sequence joins TRBV7-2 and TRBJ2-1; D perhaps matches TRBD1 (6 bases). Trimming shortened V by 5 bases and J by 6 bases, and 17 bases separated the two germline ends. This CDR3 has 15 amino acids. Per the germline V gene, CDR1 is SGHTA and CDR2 is FQGNSA. The CDR3 protein is CASSPRGRGGNEQFF. In DNA form, the CDR3 reads TGTGCCAGCAGCCCAAGGGGCAGGGGCGGCAATGAGCAGTTCTTC. Full variable domain (outside the CDR3, taken from reference TRBV7-2 and TRBJ2-1): GAGVSQSPSNKVTEKGKDVELRCDPISGHTALYWYRQSLGQGLEFLIYFQGNSAPDKSGLPSDRFSAERTGGSVSTLTIQRTQQEDSAVYLCASSPRGRGGNEQFFGPGTRLTVL.

This rearrangement joins TRBV5-4 to TRBJ1-4; no clear D gene. Per germline, CDR1 SGHNT and CDR2 YYREEE (reference sequence). The V end lost 0 bases, the J end lost 6 bases, and 12 bases lay between the germline ends. The CDR3 runs 15 residues. In nucleotides, the CDR3 is TGTGCCAGCAGCTTGGCCGTTGGCGGCGATGAAAAACTGTTTTTT. Encoded protein: CASSLAVGGDEKLFF.

This chain uses TRBV30 with TRBJ2-1; D is possibly TRBD2 (6 bases). The CDR3 runs 15 residues. Germline CDR1 GTSNPN, CDR2 SVGIG (reference sequence). V lost 8 bases, J lost 0 bases, and 17 bases lay in between. CDR3 in amino acids: CAGPIADSSYNEQFF. CDR3 DNA sequence: TGTGCCGGCCCGATAGCGGATAGCTCCTACAATGAGCAGTTCTTC.

CDR3 bases: TGTGCCAGCAGTGAAGCGCGCCCTTATGGCTACACCTTC. Its translation is CASSEARPYGYTF. This chain uses TRBV2 with TRBJ1-2, with D uncertain. This CDR3 has 13 amino acids. Germline-derived CDR1 and CDR2 are SNHLY and FYNNEI. Between the trimmed V and J ends, which lost 0 bases and 5 bases, there was a span of 7 bases.

The rearrangement uses TRBV6-1 and TRBJ1-2, with 10 bases matching TRBD1. CDR1 is MNHNS, CDR2 SASEGT, per germline. V dropped 6 bases and J dropped 10; count of bases not matched to a gene: 11. The CDR3 is 14 amino acids. CDR3: CASSLNRDRGYYTF. In DNA, the CDR3 is TGTGCCAGCAGCCTCAACCGGGACAGGGGTTACTACACCTTC.

The rearrangement joins TRBV4-2 to TRBJ1-1, with D perhaps TRBD1 (5 bases). Germline CDR1 reads LGHNA; CDR2 reads YNFKEQ. This CDR3 region has 15 residues. Trimming stripped 3 bases from V and 3 bases from J, with 14 bases between. CDR3 coding DNA: TGTGCCAGCAGCCATGCAGGGTATGGGGACACTGAAGCTTTCTTT. Translating it yields CASSHAGYGDTEAFF.

CDR3 DNA sequence: TGTGCCAGCAGCCCCGGGCGTGGGAGAGTACGATTAGCCAAAAACATTCAGTACTTC. Translation: CASSPGRGRVRLAKNIQYF. The chain uses TRBV11-2 and TRBJ2-4; maybe TRBD2 (5 bases). The V gene lost 5 bases and the J gene lost 0 bases, with 23 bases spanning the gap. The CDR3 has 19 amino acids. Germline V gives CDR1 SGHAT, CDR2 FQNNGV.

The rearrangement links TRBV7-6 to TRBJ2-3; 7 nucleotides align to TRBD2. This CDR3 contains 15 residues. Germline CDR1 and CDR2: SGHVS and FNYEAQ. V shed 5 bases and J 0 bases; nucleotides not matched to a gene: 5. The CDR3 region has the DNA TGTGCCAGCAGCAGAGCGGGGTCTAGCACAGATACGCAGTATTTT. It encodes CASSRAGSSTDTQYF.